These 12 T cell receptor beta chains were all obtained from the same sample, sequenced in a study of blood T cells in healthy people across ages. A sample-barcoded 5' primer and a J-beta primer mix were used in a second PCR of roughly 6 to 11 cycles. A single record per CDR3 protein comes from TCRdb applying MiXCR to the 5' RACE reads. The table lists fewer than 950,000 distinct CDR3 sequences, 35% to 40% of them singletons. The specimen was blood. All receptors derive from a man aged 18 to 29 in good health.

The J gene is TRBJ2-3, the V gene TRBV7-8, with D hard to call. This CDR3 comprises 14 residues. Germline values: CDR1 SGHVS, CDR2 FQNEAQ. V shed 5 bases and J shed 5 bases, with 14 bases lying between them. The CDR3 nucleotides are TGTGCCAGCAGCCCCGAGAGCGTGAGAGATACGCAGTATTTT. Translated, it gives CASSPESVRDTQYF.

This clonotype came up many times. The CDR3 coding sequence is TGCAGTGCTAGAGATTGGAGGGGGAACACTGAAGCTTTCTTT. Translation: CSARDWRGNTEAFF. The chain recombines TRBV20-1 with TRBJ1-1; tentative D call: TRBD1 (5 bases). The CDR3 length is 14 residues. The V end was cut by 0 bases, the J end by 1 base, with 9 bases between. Germline V gene data show CDR1 as DFQATT and CDR2 as SNEGSKA (reference sequence).

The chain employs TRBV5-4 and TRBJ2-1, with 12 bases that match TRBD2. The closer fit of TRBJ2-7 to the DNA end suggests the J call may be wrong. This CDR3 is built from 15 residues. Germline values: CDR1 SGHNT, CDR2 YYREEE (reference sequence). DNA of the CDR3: TGTGCCACCGAGCCTAGCGGGGGGGGCTCCAATGAGCAGTACTTC. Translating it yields CATEPSGGGSNEQYF.

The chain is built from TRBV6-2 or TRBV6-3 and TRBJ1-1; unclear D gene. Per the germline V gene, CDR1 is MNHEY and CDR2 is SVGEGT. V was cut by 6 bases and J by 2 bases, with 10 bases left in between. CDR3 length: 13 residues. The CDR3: CASRKTENTEAFF. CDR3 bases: TGTGCCAGCAGGAAAACAGAAAACACTGAAGCTTTCTTT.

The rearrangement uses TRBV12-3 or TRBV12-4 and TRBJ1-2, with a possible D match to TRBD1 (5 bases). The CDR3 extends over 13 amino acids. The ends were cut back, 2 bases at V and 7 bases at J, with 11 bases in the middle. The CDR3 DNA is TGTGCCAGCAGTTTAAGGGGCTTCGGTGGCTACACCTTC. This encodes CASSLRGFGGYTF.

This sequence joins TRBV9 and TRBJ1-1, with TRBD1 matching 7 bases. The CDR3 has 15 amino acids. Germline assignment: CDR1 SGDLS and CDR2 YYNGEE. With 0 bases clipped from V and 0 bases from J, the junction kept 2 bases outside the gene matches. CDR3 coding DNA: TGTGCCAGCAGCGTAGAGGGGGCCCTGAACACTGAAGCTTTCTTT. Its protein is CASSVEGALNTEAFF.

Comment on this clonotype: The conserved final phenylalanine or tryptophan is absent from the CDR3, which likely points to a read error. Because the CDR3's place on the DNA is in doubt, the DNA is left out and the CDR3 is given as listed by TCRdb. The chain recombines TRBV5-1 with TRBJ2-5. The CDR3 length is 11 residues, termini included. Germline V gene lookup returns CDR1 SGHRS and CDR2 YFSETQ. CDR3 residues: CASSLARDPVL.

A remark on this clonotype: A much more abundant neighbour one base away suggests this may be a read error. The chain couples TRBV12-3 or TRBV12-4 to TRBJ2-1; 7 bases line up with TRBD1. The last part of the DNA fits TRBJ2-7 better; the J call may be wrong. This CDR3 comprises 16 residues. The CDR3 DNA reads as TGTGCCAGCAGTCCCCGGGGACAGAGCTCCTACAATGAGCAGTACTTC. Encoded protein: CASSPRGQSSYNEQYF.

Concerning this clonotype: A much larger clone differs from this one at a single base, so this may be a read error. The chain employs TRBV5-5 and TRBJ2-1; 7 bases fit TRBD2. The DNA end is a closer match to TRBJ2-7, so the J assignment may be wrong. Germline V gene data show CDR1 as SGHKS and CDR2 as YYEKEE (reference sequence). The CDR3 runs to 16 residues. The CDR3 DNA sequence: TGTGCCAGCAGCCCGCCAGCGGGGAGCTCCTACAATGAGCAGTACTTC. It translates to CASSPPAGSSYNEQYF.

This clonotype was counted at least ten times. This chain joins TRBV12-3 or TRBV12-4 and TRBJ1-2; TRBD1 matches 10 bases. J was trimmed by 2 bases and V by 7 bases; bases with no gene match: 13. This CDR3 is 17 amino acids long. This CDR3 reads CASTTNPGQGPNYGYTF. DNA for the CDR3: TGTGCCAGCACCACAAACCCGGGACAGGGGCCCAACTATGGCTACACCTTC.

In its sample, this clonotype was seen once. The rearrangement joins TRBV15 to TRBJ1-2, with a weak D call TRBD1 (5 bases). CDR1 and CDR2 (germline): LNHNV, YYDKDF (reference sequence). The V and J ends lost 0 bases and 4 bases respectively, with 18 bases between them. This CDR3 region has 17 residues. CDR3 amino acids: CATSRDTRVSEIYGYTF. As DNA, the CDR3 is TGTGCCACCAGCAGAGATACCAGGGTATCGGAGATCTATGGCTACACCTTC.

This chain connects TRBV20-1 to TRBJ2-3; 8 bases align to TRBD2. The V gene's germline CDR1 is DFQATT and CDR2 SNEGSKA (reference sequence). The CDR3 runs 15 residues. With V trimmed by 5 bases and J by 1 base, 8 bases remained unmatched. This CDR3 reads CSAAILAGRTDTQYF. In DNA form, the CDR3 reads TGCAGTGCTGCAATCTTAGCGGGGCGCACAGATACGCAGTATTTT.